The rows below give T cell receptor beta chains drawn from one sample of a study of cytomegalovirus exposure and HLA in healthy donors. Clones were sequenced by immunoSEQ multiplex PCR, and TCRdb holds only the in-frame ones, with some missing. The repertoire holds about 130,000 clones, more than 80% seen once, with 6% to 8% in the top ten. The specimen was PBMCs. These receptors all come from a woman aged 25 to 39 in good health and CMV-seropositive. CDR3s include the opening cysteine and the closing phenylalanine or tryptophan. Fields, in order: V gene, D gene, J gene, clone size, CDR3 protein, CDR3 DNA. The D gene is left open where the match is weak. Size tells how often a clone was seen (once, few, many) or the class of an expanded clone, and some rows leave it out.

TRBV10-3	TRBD2	TRBJ2-1	.	CAISEGLAGDNEQFF	TGTGCCATCAGTGAGGGACTAGCGGGAGACAATGAGCAGTTCTTC
TRBV2	TRBD1	TRBJ1-2	.	CATRTGAPYGYTF	TGTGCCACCAGGACAGGGGCGCCCTATGGCTACACCTTC
TRBV11-3	TRBD1	TRBJ2-7	.	CASSSRDRGAEQYF	TGTGCCAGCAGCTCCCGGGACAGGGGTGCCGAGCAGTACTTC
TRBV2	TRBD2	TRBJ2-1	.	CASEGTSENNEQFF	TGTGCCAGTGAAGGGACTAGCGAAAACAATGAGCAGTTCTTC
TRBV2	TRBD2	TRBJ2-1	.	CASRPLSSGRDHEQFF	TGTGCCAGCAGGCCGCTTTCTAGCGGGAGGGACCATGAGCAGTTCTTC
TRBV6-5	.	TRBJ2-7	.	CASSYSMWDKLEQYF	TGTGCCAGCAGTTACTCGATGTGGGACAAGCTCGAGCAGTACTTC
TRBV14	TRBD2	TRBJ2-7	.	CASSPLSLAGGPYEQYF	TGTGCCAGCAGCCCCCTATCCTTAGCGGGAGGGCCCTACGAGCAGTACTTC
TRBV10-1	.	TRBJ2-5	.	CASSQSELETQYF	TGCGCCAGCAGTCAAAGCGAGTTGGAGACCCAGTACTTC
TRBV27	TRBD1	TRBJ1-1	once	CASSPLKGQGRVNTEAFF	TGTGCCAGCAGTCCGCTTAAGGGACAGGGCAGGGTGAACACTGAAGCTTTCTTT
TRBV28	.	TRBJ1-1	.	CASSPRGAVNTEAFF	TGTGCCAGCAGTCCCCGGGGGGCCGTGAACACTGAAGCTTTCTTT
TRBV2	.	TRBJ2-3	.	CASNHRQVRGGWQYF	TGTGCCAGCAACCACCGACAGGTTAGGGGGGGTTGGCAGTATTTT
TRBV5-1	TRBD1	TRBJ2-1	.	CASSLAGGQEYNEQFF	TGCGCCAGCAGCTTGGCAGGTGGACAGGAGTACAATGAGCAGTTCTTC
TRBV5-1	TRBD2	TRBJ2-7	.	CASTQAGGLGEQYF	TGCGCCAGCACCCAAGCGGGGGGGCTTGGCGAGCAGTACTTC
TRBV28	.	TRBJ1-2	.	CASSSGGVNYGYTF	TGTGCCAGCTCCTCTGGGGGGGTCAACTATGGCTACACCTTC
TRBV5-1	.	TRBJ2-5	.	CASSIQDSLQETQYF	TGCGCCAGCAGCATACAGGACAGCCTCCAAGAGACCCAGTACTTC
TRBV27	.	TRBJ2-1	.	CASRDFNEQFF	TGTGCCAGCCGTGACTTCAATGAGCAGTTCTTC
TRBV2	TRBD2	TRBJ2-1	.	CASSGTSGRGNEQFF	TGTGCCAGCAGTGGGACTAGCGGGAGAGGCAATGAGCAGTTCTTC
TRBV19	.	TRBJ2-3	.	CASRKEAYTDTQYF	TGTGCCAGTAGGAAGGAGGCCTACACAGATACGCAGTATTTT
TRBV27	.	TRBJ2-1	.	CASSLSSSKLARGGNEQFF	TGTGCCAGCAGTTTATCCTCCTCGAAGCTAGCTCGGGGAGGCAATGAGCAGTTCTTC
TRBV21-1	.	TRBJ1-2	.	CASSAPIQGQGAPNYGYTF	TGTGCCAGCAGCGCTCCTATCCAGGGACAGGGTGCCCCCAACTATGGCTACACCTTC
TRBV18	.	TRBJ1-4	once	CASSPTRQLLSEKLFF	TGTGCCAGCTCACCGACTCGACAGCTCTTAAGTGAAAAACTGTTTTTT
TRBV29-1	.	TRBJ1-5	.	CSVASQGLPQHF	TGCAGCGTTGCATCGCAGGGCTTGCCCCAGCATTTT
TRBV10-3	.	TRBJ2-1	.	CAISDLAGDEQFF	TGTGCCATCAGTGATCTAGCAGGGGATGAGCAGTTCTTC
TRBV29-1	TRBD1	TRBJ2-7	once	CSVGVLETGEGHEQYF	TGCAGCGTCGGAGTTCTCGAGACAGGGGAAGGGCACGAGCAGTACTTC
TRBV18	TRBD1	TRBJ1-1	.	CASSPTTGEGVAFF	TGTGCCAGCTCACCTACGACAGGGGAAGGGGTAGCTTTCTTT
TRBV2	.	TRBJ1-3	.	CASNRGKGGNTIYF	TGTGCCAGCAATCGCGGGAAGGGGGGAAACACCATATATTTT
TRBV5-6	TRBD1	TRBJ1-2	.	CASRRQGWNYGYTF	TGTGCCAGCAGACGACAGGGGTGGAACTATGGCTACACCTTC
TRBV4-1	.	TRBJ1-3	.	CASAGRGNTIYF	TGCGCCAGCGCCGGGAGAGGAAACACCATATATTTT